This T cell receptor beta chain was sequenced for a study of T cell responses to AZD1222 COVID-19 vaccine. Germline V gene sequence: CDR1 SGHRS, CDR2 YFSETQ. CDR3 size: 14 residues. Trimming pared 4 bases from V and 4 bases from J, leaving 15 bases between. Generated by immunoSEQ multiplex PCR, the TCRdb table keeps only in-frame clones and is missing some. The sample shows approximately 89,000 clones, around 90% of them seen only once. This receptor was identified in an adult in good health. The starting material was peripheral blood, obtained on day 0 of AZD1222 vaccination. The chain carries TRBV5-1 and TRBJ2-7; TRBD1 might be the D (6 bases). DNA for the CDR3: TGCGCCAGCAGCAAGGACAGAGGCAATTACGAGCAGTACTTC. Translation gives CASSKDRGNYEQYF.